This TCR beta chain was documented in a study of T cells in women clearing cervical HPV infection. Study at large: Controls were women whose single incident HPV16 infection cleared within 12 months without precancer or cancer.

Findings and limits, study-wide: Effector/memory and HPV-specific T cells were not isolated, and association timing is unknown. Cases and controls were distinguished at AUC roughly 0.83 by richness and V genes. CIN3+ cases had significantly higher TCR richness than controls; evenness did not differ.

This table comes from immunoSEQ multiplex PCR, and its TCRdb copy is limited to in-frame clones, with some not included. In total, the table holds 25,000 or so clones. About this clone: Its specificity is unknown.

The receptor was derived from a woman aged 18 to 75 with a cervical HPV16 infection that either progressed to CIN3+ or cleared (not recorded which). What was sequenced was blood buffy coat.

The CDR3 sequence: CASSITPRGVGGQYF. The covered CDR3 bases are TGTGCCAGTAGTATAACCCCCAGGGGCGTGGGAGGT. The V call is TRBV19, the J call TRBJ2-4; D possibly matches TRBD1 or TRBD2 (6 bases each). The observed sequence ends 3 residues before the CDR3 terminus, with the missing tail filled in from the germline J gene. The CDR3 is 15 residues long. The V gene's germline CDR1 is LNHDA and CDR2 SQIVND (reference sequence). Complete variable domain (other parts from reference TRBV19 and TRBJ2-4): DGGITQSPKYLFRKEGQNVTLSCEQNLNHDAMYWYRQDPGQGLRLIYYSQIVNDFQKGDIAEGYSVSREKKESFPLTVTSAQKNPTAFYLCASSITPRGVGGQYFGAGTRLSVL.